This TCR beta chain emerged from a study of blood T cell repertoires in COVID-19. At the level of the study: T cells, B-cell-depleted T cells, or PBMCs supplied cDNA or gDNA.

In the study's own analysis: Using reference gene primer amplification, nucleated cell counts were estimated. This table comes from immunoSEQ multiplex PCR, and its TCRdb copy is limited to in-frame clones, with some not included. The V and J calls and clone size were taken over from that table, and D and trimming were inferred from the DNA. The table records about 240,000 clones, 70% to 90% of them present only once. The germline V gene encodes CDR1 KGHSH and CDR2 LQKENI. This CDR3 spans 16 amino acids. The ends lost 6 bases at V and 5 bases at J; junction bases unmatched: 14. The receptor comes from a woman aged 40 to 49 with acute COVID-19. The sequenced material came from PBMCs or T cells enriched from blood (not recorded which). This chain joins TRBV18 and TRBJ1-2, with TRBD1 matching 8 bases. The CDR3 DNA reads as TGTGCCAGCTCCCGGGTTCCAGGACAGGGATTATATGGCTACACCTTC. Translating it yields CASSRVPGQGLYGYTF.